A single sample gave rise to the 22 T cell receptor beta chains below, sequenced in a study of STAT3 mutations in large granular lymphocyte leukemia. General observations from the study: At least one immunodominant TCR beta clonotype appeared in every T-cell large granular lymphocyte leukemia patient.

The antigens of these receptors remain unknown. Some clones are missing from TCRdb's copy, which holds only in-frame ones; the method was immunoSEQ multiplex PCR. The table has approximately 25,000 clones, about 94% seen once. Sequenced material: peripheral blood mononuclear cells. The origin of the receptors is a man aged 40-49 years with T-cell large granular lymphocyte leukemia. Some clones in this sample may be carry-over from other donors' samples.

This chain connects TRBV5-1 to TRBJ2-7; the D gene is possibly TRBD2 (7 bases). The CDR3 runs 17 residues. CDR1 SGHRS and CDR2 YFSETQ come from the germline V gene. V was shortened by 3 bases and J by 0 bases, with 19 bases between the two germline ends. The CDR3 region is CASSYRGASGSSYEQYF. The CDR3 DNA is TGCGCCAGCAGCTACCGGGGGGCTAGCGGTAGCTCCTACGAGCAGTACTTC. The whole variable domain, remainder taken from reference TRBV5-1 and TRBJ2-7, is KAGVTQTPRYLIKTRGQQVTLSCSPISGHRSVSWYQQTPGQGLQFLFEYFSETQRNKGNFPGRFSGRQFSNSRSEMNVSTLELGDSALYLCASSYRGASGSSYEQYFGPGTRLTVT.

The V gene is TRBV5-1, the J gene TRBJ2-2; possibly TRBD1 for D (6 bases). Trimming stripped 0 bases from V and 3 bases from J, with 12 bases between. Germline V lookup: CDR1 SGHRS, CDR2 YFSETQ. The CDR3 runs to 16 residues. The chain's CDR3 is CASSLGGRGYTGELFF. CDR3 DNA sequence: TGCGCCAGCAGCTTGGGGGGCAGGGGCTACACCGGGGAGCTGTTTTTT.

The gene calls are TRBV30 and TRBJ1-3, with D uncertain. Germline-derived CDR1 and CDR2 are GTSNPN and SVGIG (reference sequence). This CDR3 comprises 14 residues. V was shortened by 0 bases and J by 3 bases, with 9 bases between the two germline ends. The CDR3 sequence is CAWSVGLGGNTIYF. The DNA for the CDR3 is TGTGCCTGGAGTGTTGGTTTAGGTGGAAACACCATATATTTT.

The CDR3 protein is CASSYGLNQPQHF. In DNA, the CDR3 is TGTGCCAGCAGTTACGGTCTCAATCAGCCCCAGCATTTT. This sequence joins TRBV6-5 and TRBJ1-5; D is undetermined. Germline V gene lookup returns CDR1 MNHEY and CDR2 SVGAGI. The CDR3 extends over 13 amino acids. Between the trimmed V and J ends, which lost 2 bases and 3 bases, there was a span of 5 bases.

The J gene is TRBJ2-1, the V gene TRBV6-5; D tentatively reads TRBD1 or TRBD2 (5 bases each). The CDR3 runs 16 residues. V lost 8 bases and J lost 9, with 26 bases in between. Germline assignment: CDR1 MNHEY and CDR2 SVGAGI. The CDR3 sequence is CASCLNGACRLGEQFF. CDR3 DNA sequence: TGTGCCAGCTGTTTGAACGGGGCCTGTAGGTTGGGTGAGCAGTTCTTC.

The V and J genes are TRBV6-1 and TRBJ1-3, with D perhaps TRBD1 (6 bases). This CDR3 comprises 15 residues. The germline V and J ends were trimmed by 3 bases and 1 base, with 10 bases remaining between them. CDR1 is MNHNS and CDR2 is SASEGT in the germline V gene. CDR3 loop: CASSERGASGNTIYF. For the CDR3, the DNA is TGTGCCAGCAGTGAGAGGGGGGCTTCTGGAAACACCATATATTTT.

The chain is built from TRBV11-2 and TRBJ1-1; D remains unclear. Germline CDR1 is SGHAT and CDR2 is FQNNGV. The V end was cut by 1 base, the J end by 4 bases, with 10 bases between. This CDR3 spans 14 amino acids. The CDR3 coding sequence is TGTGCCAGCAGCTTAGGGCAGGCCGGCACTGAAGCTTTCTTT. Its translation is CASSLGQAGTEAFF.

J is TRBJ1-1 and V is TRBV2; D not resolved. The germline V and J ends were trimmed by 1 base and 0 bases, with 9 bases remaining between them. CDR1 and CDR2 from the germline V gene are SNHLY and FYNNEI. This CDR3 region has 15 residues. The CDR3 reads CASSEGIGMNTEAFF. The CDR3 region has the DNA TGTGCCAGCAGTGAAGGGATAGGGATGAACACTGAAGCTTTCTTT.

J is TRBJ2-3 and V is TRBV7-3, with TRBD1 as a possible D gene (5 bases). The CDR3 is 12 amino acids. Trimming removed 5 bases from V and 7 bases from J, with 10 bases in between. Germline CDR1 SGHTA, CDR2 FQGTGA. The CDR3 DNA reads TGTGCCAGCAGCCTCGACAGAAATACGCAGTATTTT. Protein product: CASSLDRNTQYF. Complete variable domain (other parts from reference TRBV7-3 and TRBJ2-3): GAGVSQTPSNKVTEKGKYVELRCDPISGHTALYWYRQSLGQGPEFLIYFQGTGAADDSGLPNDRFFAVRPEGSVSTLKIQRTERGDSAVYLCASSLDRNTQYFGPGTRLTVL.

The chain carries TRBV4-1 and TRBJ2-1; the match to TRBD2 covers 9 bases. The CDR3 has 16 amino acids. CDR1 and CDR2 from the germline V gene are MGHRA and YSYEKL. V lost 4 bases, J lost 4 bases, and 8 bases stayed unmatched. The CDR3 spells CASSPHASGGYNEQFF. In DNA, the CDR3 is TGCGCCAGCAGCCCACATGCAAGCGGGGGGTACAATGAGCAGTTCTTC.

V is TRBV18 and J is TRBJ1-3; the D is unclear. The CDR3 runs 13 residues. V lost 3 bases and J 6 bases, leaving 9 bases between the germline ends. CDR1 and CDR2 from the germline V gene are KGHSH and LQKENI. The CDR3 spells CASSPAQENTIYF. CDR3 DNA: TGTGCCAGCTCACCGGCGCAAGAAAACACCATATATTTT.

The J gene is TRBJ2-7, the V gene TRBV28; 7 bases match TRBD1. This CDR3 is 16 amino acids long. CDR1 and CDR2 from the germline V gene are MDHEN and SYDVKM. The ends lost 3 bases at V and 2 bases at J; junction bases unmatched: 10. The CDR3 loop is CASSLGPGTVAYEQYF. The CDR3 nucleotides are TGTGCCAGCAGTTTGGGTCCTGGGACAGTGGCCTACGAGCAGTACTTC.

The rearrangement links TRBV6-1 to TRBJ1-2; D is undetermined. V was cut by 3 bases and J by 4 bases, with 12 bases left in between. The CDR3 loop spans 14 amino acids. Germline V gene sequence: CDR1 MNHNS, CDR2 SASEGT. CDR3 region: CASSEWGKGYGYTF. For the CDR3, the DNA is TGTGCCAGCAGTGAGTGGGGTAAAGGCTATGGCTACACCTTC.

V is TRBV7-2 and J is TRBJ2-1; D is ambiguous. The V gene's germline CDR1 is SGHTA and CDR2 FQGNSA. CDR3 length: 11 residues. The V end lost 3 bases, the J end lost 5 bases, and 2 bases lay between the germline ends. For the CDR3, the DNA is TGTGCCAGCAGCTTTCACAATGAGCAGTTCTTC. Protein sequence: CASSFHNEQFF.

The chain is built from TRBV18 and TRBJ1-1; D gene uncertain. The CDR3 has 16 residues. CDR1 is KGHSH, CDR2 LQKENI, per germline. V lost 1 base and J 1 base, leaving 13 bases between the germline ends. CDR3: CASSPRVGTTNTEAFF. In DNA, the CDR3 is TGTGCCAGCTCACCACGGGTGGGCACCACGAACACTGAAGCTTTCTTT. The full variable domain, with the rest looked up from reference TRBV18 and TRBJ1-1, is NAGVMQNPRHLVRRRGQEARLRCSPMKGHSHVYWYRQLPEEGLKFMVYLQKENIIDESGMPKERFSAEFPKEGPSILRIQQVVRGDSAAYFCASSPRVGTTNTEAFFGQGTRLTVV.

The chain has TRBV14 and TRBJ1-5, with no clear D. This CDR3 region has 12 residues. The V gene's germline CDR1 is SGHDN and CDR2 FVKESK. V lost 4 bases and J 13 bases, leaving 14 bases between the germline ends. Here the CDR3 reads CASSRPVQAQHF. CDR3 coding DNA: TGTGCCAGCAGCCGACCAGTACAAGCACAGCATTTT.

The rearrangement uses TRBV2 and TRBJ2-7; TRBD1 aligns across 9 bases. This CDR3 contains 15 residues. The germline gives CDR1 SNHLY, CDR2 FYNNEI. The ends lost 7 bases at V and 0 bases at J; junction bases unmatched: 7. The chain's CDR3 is CASIEQGALSYEQYF. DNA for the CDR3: TGTGCCAGCATAGAACAGGGGGCCCTCTCCTACGAGCAGTACTTC.

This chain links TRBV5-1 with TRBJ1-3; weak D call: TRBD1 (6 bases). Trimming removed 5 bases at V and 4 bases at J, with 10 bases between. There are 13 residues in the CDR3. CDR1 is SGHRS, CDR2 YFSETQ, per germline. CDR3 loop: CASSSGGGNTIYF. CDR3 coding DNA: TGCGCCAGCAGTTCGGGGGGCGGAAACACCATATATTTT.

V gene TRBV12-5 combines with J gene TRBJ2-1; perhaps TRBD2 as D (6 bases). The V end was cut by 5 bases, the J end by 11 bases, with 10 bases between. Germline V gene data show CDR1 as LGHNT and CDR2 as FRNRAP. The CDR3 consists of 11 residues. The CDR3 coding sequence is TGTGCTAGTGGTATGGGACTGCAGCAGTTCTTC. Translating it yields CASGMGLQQFF.

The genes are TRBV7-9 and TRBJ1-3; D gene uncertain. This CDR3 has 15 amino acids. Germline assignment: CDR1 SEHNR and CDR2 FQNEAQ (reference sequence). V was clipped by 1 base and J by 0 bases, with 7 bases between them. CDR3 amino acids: CASSLETTSGNTIYF. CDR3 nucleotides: TGTGCCAGCAGCTTAGAGACAACCTCTGGAAACACCATATATTTT.

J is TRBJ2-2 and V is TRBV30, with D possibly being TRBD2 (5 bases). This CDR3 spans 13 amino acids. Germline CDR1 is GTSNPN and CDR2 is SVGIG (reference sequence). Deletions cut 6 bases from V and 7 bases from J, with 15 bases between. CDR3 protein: CACPSRVSGELFF. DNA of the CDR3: TGTGCCTGCCCCTCGCGGGTGAGCGGGGAGCTGTTTTTT.

The DNA for the CDR3 is TGTGCCTGGAGGAAGGACAGCTATGGCTACACCTTC. Amino acid sequence: CAWRKDSYGYTF. The chain carries TRBV30 and TRBJ1-2; D is possibly TRBD1 (6 bases). CDR1 and CDR2 from the germline V gene are GTSNPN and SVGIG (reference sequence). The CDR3 extends over 12 amino acids. V dropped 3 bases and J dropped 4 bases, with 9 bases sitting between them.